These T cell receptor beta chains were read from a single sample in a study of cytotoxic CD8 clonotypes in ibrutinib-treated CLL. Measured with immunoSEQ multiplex PCR; TCRdb has only the in-frame clones, and not every one. The sample lists more than 200,000 clones; 70% were seen once. This specimen consisted of PBMCs, obtained after 12 months of ibrutinib treatment. These receptors were collected from a human donor with chronic lymphocytic leukemia. Each CDR3 is given with its conserved first and last residue. The D gene is left open where the match is weak. Expanded clones are given a class, and other clones once, few, many or no size at all.

d_gene: NA
abundance: NA
j_gene: TRBJ2-1
v_gene: TRBV25-1
CDR3nt: TGTGCCAGCGGGGTGGGTTACAATGAGCAGTTCTTC
CDR3aa: CASGVGYNEQFF

d_gene: TRBD1
abundance: once
j_gene: TRBJ1-2
v_gene: TRBV18
CDR3nt: TGTGCCAGCTCACCAGGGGACAGGGGAGCTTATGGCTACACCTTC
CDR3aa: CASSPGDRGAYGYTF

d_gene: TRBD1
abundance: once
j_gene: TRBJ2-2
v_gene: TRBV9
CDR3nt: TGTGCCAGCAGAGGGACAGGGTTGAGATCCGGGGAGCTGTTTTTT
CDR3aa: CASRGTGLRSGELFF

d_gene: NA
abundance: NA
j_gene: TRBJ1-2
v_gene: TRBV6-5
CDR3nt: TGTGCCAGCAGTTCTGGACAGAGCTTCTACACCTTC
CDR3aa: CASSSGQSFYTF

d_gene: NA
abundance: NA
j_gene: TRBJ2-7
v_gene: TRBV5-6
CDR3nt: TGTGCCAGCAGCTTGTTCGGATCCCAAAGCTCCTACGAGCAGTACTTC
CDR3aa: CASSLFGSQSSYEQYF

d_gene: NA
abundance: NA
j_gene: TRBJ1-2
v_gene: TRBV14
CDR3nt: TGTGCCAGCAGCATATTAGGGGTTGACTATGGCTACACCTTC
CDR3aa: CASSILGVDYGYTF

d_gene: TRBD2
abundance: NA
j_gene: TRBJ2-5
v_gene: TRBV7-8
CDR3nt: TGTGCCAGCAGCTCCAACCTCGGGGGGGACCAAGAGACCCAGTACTTC
CDR3aa: CASSSNLGGDQETQYF

d_gene: TRBD1
abundance: NA
j_gene: TRBJ1-2
v_gene: TRBV6-4
CDR3nt: TGTGCCAGCAGTTCAGGGGGGTATGGCTACACCTTC
CDR3aa: CASSSGGYGYTF

d_gene: TRBD1
abundance: once
j_gene: TRBJ2-7
v_gene: TRBV7-2
CDR3nt: TGTGCCAGCAGCTTACAGGGGGCCTACGAGCAGTACTTC
CDR3aa: CASSLQGAYEQYF

d_gene: NA
abundance: few
j_gene: TRBJ2-4
v_gene: TRBV6-5
CDR3nt: TGTGCCAGCAGACAAGAAAGGGGTAACATTCAGTACTTC
CDR3aa: CASRQERGNIQYF